This TCR beta chain was sequenced in a study of T-cell reconstitution after alpha-beta-depleted transplantation in children. Points from the study as a whole: It was newly produced T cells that mostly accounted for T-cell counts and diversity one year after transplant. Two months or so post-transplant, alpha-beta T cells reportedly derived from several hundred expanded graft clones. Several patients had high TCRbeta diversity at day 60; it came from surviving recipient T cells and thymic progenitors.

This clonotype was seen at least ten times. The antigen remains undetermined. Unique molecular identifiers featured in how the TCRbeta library was prepared. TCRdb re-called the PCR reads through MiXCR, storing one row per CDR3 protein. Here the sample spans approximately 32,000 distinct CDR3 sequences, 6% to 8.5% being singletons. The sequence was collected from a child in the first two years of life who had a stem cell transplant for acute myeloid leukemia, so the T cells may come from the graft donor. The source material was peripheral blood, sampled 60 days after TCRalphabeta/CD19-depleted stem cell transplant.

The CDR3 DNA reads as TGTGCCAGCAGTTACTCCCCCCCCGACACTCGTACCGGGGAGCTGTTTTTT. Amino acids: CASSYSPPDTRTGELFF. The V and J genes are TRBV6-5 and TRBJ2-2; D remains unclear. In germline, CDR1 is MNHEY, CDR2 SVGAGI. The CDR3 runs to 17 residues. Trimming stripped 0 bases from V and 5 bases from J, with 16 bases between.